What follows are 2 T cell receptor beta chains derived from one specimen sequenced in a study of blood T cell repertoires in COVID-19. The assay was immunoSEQ multiplex PCR, and TCRdb's table has in-frame clones only and misses some. Altogether roughly 350,000 clones are present, around 87% being singletons, with the ten largest covering about 10%. Sequenced sample: peripheral blood. All receptors come from a woman aged 25 to 39 with COVID-19, enrolled during active disease.

V gene TRBV7-2 combines with J gene TRBJ2-3; 9 nucleotides line up with TRBD2. CDR1 is SGHTA, CDR2 FQGNSA, per germline. This CDR3 has 14 residues. The V gene end was trimmed by 1 base and the J gene end by 6 bases; junction bases not matched to a gene: 2. In DNA, the CDR3 is TGTGCCAGCAGCTTAGGCGGGAGGGTGGATACGCAGTATTTT. This codes for CASSLGGRVDTQYF.

The chain has TRBV5-1 and TRBJ2-1, with 9 bases fitting TRBD2. CDR1 and CDR2 (germline): SGHRS, YFSETQ. The CDR3 is 15 amino acids. With 0 bases clipped from V and 8 bases from J, the junction kept 6 bases outside the gene matches. CDR3 DNA: TGCGCCAGCAGCTTGGGGCTAGCGGGGATCGATGAGCAGTTCTTC. Encoded protein: CASSLGLAGIDEQFF.